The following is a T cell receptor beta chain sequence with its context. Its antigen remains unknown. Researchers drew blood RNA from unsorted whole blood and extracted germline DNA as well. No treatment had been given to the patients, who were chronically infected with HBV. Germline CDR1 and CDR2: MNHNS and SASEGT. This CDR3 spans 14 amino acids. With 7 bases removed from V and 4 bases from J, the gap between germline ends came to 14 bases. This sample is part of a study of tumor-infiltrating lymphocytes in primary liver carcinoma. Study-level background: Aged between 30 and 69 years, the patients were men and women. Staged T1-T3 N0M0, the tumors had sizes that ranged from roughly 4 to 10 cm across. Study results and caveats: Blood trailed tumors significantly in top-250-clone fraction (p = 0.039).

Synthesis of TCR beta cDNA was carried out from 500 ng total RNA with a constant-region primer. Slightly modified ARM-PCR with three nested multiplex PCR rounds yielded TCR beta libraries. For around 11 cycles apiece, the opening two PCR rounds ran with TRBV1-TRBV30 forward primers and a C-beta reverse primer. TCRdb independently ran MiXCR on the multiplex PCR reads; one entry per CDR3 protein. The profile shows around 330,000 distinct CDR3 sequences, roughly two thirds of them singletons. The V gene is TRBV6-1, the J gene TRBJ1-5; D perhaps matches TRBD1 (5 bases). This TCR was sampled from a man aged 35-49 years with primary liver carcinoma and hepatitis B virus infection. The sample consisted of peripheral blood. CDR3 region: CASNAGTGNQPQHF. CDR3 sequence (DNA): TGTGCCAGCAATGCTGGGACTGGGAATCAGCCCCAGCATTTT.